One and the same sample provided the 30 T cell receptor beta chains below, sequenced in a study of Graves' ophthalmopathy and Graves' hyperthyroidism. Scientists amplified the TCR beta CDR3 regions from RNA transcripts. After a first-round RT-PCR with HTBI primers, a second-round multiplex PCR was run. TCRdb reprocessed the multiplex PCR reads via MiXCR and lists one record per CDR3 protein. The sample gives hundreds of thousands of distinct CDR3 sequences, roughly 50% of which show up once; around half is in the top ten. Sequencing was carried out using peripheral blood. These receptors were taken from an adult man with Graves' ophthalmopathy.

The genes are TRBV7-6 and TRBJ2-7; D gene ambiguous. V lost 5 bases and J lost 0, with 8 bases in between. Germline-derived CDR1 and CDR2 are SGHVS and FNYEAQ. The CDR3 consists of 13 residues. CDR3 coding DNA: TGTGCCAGCAGCCCTTCTAACTCCTACGAGCAGTACTTC. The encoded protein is CASSPSNSYEQYF. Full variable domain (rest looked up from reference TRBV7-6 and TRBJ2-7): GAGVSQSPRYKVTKRGQDVALRCDPISGHVSLYWYRQALGQGPEFLTYFNYEAQQDKSGLPNDRFSAERPEGSISTLTIQRTEQRDSAMYRCASSPSNSYEQYFGPGTRLTVT.

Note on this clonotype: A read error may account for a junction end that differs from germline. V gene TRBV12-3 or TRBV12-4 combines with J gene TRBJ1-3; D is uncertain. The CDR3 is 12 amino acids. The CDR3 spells CASSLGGNTIYF. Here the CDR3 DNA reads TGTGCCAGCAGCTTAGGTGGAAACACCATATATTTT.

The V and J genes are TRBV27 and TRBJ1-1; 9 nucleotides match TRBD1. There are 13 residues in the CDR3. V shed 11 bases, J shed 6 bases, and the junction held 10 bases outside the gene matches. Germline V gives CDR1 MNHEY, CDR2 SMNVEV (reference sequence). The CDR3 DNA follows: TGTGCCGCCGGGACAGGGCTGGTTGCTGAAGCTTTCTTT. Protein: CAAGTGLVAEAFF.

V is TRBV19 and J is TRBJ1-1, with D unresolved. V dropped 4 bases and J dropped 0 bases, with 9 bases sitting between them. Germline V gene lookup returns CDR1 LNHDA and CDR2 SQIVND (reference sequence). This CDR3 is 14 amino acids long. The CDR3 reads CASSSTELNTEAFF. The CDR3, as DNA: TGTGCCAGTAGTAGTACAGAACTGAACACTGAAGCTTTCTTT.

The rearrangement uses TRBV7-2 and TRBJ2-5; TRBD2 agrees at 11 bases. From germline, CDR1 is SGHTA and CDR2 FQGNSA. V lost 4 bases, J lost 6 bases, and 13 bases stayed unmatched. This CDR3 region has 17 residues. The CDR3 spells CASSSLRLAGQGKTQYF. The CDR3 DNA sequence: TGTGCCAGCAGCTCCCTAAGACTAGCGGGGCAGGGGAAGACCCAGTACTTC.

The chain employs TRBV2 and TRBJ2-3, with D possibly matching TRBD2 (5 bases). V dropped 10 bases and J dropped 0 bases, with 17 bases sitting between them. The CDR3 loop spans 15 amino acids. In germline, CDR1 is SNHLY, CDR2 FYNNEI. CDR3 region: CATRGAGSSTDTQYF. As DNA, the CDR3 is TGTGCCACCCGCGGTGCGGGCTCGAGCACAGATACGCAGTATTTT.

DNA of the CDR3: TGTGCCAGCAGTTCGGGAGGACAGGGGGGTCAGCCCCAGTACTTC. Its protein is CASSSGGQGGQPQYF. This rearrangement joins TRBV28 to TRBJ2-5; 10 bases line up with TRBD1. The length of the CDR3 is 15 residues. Germline CDR1 is MDHEN and CDR2 is SYDVKM. The ends lost 4 bases at V and 9 bases at J; junction bases unmatched: 11.

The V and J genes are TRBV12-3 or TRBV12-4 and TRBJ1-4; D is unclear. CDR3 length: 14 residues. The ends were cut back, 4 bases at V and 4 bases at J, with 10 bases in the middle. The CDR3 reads CASSSGRLNEKLFF. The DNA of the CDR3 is TGTGCCAGCAGTTCCGGCAGGCTTAATGAAAAACTGTTTTTT.

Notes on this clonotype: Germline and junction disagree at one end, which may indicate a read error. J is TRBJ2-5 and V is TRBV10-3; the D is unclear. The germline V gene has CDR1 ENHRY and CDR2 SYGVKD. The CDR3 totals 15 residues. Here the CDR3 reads CASSFSSLLGETQYF. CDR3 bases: TGTGCCAGCAGTTTCTCGTCTCTGCTGGGAGAGACCCAGTACTTC.

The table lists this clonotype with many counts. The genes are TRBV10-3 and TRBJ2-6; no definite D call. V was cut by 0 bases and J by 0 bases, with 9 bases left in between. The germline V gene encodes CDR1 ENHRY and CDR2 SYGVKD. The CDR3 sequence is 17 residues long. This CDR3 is CAISESLVSSGANVLTF. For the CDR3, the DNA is TGTGCCATCAGTGAGTCGTTAGTGAGCTCTGGGGCCAACGTCCTGACTTTC.

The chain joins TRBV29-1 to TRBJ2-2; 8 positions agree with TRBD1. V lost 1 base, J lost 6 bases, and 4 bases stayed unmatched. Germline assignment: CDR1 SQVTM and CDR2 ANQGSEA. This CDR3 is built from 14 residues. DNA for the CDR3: TGCAGCGTTGAAGGGACAGGGTTGGCCGGGGAGCTGTTTTTT. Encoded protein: CSVEGTGLAGELFF.

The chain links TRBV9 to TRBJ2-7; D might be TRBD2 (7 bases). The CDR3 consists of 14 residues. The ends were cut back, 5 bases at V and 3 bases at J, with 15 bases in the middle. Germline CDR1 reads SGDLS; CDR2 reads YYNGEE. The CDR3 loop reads CASSGGGSYYEQYF. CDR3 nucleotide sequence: TGTGCCAGCAGTGGGGGGGGCAGTTACTACGAGCAGTACTTC.

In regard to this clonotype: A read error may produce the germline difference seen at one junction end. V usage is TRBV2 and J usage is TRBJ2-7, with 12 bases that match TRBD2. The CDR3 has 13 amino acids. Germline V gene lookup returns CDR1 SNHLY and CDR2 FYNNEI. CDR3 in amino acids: CASSSPGLAGKNF. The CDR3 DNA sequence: TGTGCCAGCAGTTCTCCCGGACTAGCGGGAAAGAACTTC.

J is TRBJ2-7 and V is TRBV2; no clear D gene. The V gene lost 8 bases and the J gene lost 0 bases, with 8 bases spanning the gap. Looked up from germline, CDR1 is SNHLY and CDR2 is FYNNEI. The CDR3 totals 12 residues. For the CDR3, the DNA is TGTGCCAGCCTACAGCCCTCCTACGAGCAGTACTTC. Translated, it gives CASLQPSYEQYF.

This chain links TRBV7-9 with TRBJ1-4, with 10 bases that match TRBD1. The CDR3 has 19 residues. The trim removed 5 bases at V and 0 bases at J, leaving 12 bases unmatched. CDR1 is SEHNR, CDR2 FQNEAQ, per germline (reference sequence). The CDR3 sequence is CASSLPRTGGGATNEKLFF. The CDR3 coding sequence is TGTGCCAGCAGCCTCCCCCGGACAGGGGGGGGAGCAACTAATGAAAAACTGTTTTTT. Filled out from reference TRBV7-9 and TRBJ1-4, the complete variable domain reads DTGVSQNPRHKITKRGQNVTFRCDPISEHNRLYWYRQTLGQGPEFLTYFQNEAQLEKSRLLSDRFSAERPKGSFSTLEIQRTEQGDSAMYLCASSLPRTGGGATNEKLFFGSGTQLSVL.

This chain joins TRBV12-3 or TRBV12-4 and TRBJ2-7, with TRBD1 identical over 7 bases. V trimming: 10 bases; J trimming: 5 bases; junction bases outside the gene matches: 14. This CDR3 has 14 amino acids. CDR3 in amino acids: CATALETGSDEQYF. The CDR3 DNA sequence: TGTGCCACCGCCCTGGAGACAGGGAGTGACGAGCAGTACTTC.

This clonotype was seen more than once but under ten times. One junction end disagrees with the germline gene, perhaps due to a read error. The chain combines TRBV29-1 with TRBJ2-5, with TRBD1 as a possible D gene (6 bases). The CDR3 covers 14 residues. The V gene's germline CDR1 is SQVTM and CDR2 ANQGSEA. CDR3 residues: CSVEGGPVKETRYF. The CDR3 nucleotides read TGCAGCGTTGAAGGGGGGCCCGTTAAAGAGACCCGGTACTTC.

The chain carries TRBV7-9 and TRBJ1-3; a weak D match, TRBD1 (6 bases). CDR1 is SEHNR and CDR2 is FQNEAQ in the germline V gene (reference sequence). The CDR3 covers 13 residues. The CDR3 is CAQDRTSGNTIYF. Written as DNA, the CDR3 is TGTGCGCAGGACAGAACCTCTGGAAACACCATATATTTT.

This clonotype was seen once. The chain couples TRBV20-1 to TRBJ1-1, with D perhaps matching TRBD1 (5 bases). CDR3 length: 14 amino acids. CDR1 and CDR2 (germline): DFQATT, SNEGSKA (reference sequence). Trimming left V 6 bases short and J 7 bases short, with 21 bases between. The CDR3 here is CSAGKSSGGYEAFF. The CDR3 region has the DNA TGCAGTGCGGGAAAGAGTTCGGGGGGGTATGAAGCTTTCTTT.

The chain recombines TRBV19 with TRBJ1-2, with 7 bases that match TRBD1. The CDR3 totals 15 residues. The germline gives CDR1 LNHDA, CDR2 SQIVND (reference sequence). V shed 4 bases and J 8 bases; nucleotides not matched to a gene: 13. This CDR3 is CASSTTRQGTNGYTF. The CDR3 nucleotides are TGTGCCAGTAGTACCACCAGACAGGGCACCAACGGCTACACCTTC.

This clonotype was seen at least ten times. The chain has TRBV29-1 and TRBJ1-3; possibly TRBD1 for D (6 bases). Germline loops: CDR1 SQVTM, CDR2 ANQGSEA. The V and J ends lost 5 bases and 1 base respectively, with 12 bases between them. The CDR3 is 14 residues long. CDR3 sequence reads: CSVTGGRSGNTIYF. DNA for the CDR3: TGCAGCGTTACCGGGGGGCGTTCTGGAAACACCATATATTTT.

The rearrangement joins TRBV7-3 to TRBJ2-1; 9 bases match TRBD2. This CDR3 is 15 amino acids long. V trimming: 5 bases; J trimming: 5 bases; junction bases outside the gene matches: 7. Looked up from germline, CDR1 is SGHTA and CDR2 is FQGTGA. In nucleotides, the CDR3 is TGTGCCAGCAGCCAAGGACTAGCGCTTAACAATGAGCAGTTCTTC. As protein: CASSQGLALNNEQFF.

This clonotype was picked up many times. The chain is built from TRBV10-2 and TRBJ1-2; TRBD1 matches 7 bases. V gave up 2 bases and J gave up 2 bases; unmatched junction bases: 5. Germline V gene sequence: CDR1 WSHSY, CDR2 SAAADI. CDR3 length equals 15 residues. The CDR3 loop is CASSEATGQNYGYTF. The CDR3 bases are TGCGCCAGCAGTGAGGCGACAGGGCAAAACTATGGCTACACCTTC.

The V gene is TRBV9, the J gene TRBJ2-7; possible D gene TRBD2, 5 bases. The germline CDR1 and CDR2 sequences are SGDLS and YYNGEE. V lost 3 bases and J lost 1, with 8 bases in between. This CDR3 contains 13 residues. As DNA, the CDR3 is TGTGCCAGCAGCGCTGGACTTTCCTACGAGCAGTACTTC. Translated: CASSAGLSYEQYF.

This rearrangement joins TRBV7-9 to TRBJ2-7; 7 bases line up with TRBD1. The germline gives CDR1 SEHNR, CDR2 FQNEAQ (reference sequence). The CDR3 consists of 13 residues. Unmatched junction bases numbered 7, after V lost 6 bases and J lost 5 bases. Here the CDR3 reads CASRADREDEQYF. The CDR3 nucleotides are TGTGCCAGCAGGGCCGACAGGGAAGACGAGCAGTACTTC.

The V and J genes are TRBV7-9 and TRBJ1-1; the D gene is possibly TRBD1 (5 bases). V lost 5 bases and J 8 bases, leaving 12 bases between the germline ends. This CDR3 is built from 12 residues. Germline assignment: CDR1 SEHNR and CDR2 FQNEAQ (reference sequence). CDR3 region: CASSPRSGEAFF. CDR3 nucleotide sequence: TGTGCCAGCAGCCCCAGGTCAGGGGAAGCTTTCTTT.

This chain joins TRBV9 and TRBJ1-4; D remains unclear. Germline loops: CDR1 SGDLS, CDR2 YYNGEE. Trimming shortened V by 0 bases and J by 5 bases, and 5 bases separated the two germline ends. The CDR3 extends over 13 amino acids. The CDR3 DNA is TGTGCCAGCAGCGTAGTGGAGAATGAAAAACTGTTTTTT. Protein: CASSVVENEKLFF. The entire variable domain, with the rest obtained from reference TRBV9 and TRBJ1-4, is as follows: DSGVTQTPKHLITATGQRVTLRCSPRSGDLSVYWYQQSLDQGLQFLIQYYNGEERAKGNILERFSAQQFPDLHSELNLSSLELGDSALYFCASSVVENEKLFFGSGTQLSVL.

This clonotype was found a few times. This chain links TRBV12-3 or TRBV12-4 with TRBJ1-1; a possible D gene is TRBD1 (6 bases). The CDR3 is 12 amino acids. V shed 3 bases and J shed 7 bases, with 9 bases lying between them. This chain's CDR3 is CASSLGHIEAFF. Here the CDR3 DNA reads TGTGCCAGCAGTTTGGGACACATTGAAGCTTTCTTT.

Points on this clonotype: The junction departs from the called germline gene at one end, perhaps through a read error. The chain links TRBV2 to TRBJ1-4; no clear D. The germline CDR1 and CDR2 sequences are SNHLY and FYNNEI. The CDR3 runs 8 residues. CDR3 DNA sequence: TGTGCCAGCAGTGAGGGAATGTTT. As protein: CASSEGMF.

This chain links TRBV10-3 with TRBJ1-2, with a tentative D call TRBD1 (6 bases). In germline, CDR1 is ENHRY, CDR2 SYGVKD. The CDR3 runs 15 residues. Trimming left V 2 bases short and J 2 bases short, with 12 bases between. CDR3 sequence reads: CAISETAGVNYGYTF. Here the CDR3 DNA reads TGTGCCATCAGTGAGACGGCAGGGGTGAACTATGGCTACACCTTC.